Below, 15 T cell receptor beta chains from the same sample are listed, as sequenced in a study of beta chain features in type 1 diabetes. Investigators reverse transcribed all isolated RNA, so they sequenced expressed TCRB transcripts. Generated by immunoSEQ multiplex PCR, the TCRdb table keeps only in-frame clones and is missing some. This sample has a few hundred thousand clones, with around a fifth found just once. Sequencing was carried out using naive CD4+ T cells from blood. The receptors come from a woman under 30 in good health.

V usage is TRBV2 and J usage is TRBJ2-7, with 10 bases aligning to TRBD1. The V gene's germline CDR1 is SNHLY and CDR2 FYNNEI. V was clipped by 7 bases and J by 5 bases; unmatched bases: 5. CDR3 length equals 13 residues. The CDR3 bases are TGTGCCAGCATTCGGGACAGGGGCCACGAGCAGTACTTC. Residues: CASIRDRGHEQYF.

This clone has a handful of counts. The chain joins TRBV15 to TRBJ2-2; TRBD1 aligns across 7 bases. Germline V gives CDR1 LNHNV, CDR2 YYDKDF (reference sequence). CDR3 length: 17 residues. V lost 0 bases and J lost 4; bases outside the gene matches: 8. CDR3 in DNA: TGTGCCACCAGCAGAGATATTGACAGGGTGGGCACCGGGGAGCTGTTTTTT. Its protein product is CATSRDIDRVGTGELFF.

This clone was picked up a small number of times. The CDR3: CASSFSGDTEAFF. Written as DNA, the CDR3 is TGTGCCAGCAGCTTCTCGGGGGACACTGAAGCTTTCTTT. The chain is built from TRBV7-3 and TRBJ1-1; tentatively, D is TRBD1 (5 bases). The V gene's germline CDR1 is SGHTA and CDR2 FQGTGA. Trimming removed 3 bases from V and 3 bases from J, with 8 bases in between. This CDR3 contains 13 residues.

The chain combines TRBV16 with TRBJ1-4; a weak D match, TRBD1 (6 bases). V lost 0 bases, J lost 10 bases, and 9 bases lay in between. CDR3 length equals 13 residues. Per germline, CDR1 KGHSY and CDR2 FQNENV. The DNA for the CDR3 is TGTGCCAGCAGCCAATCAAGGGGGTCAAAACTGTTTTTT. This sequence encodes CASSQSRGSKLFF.

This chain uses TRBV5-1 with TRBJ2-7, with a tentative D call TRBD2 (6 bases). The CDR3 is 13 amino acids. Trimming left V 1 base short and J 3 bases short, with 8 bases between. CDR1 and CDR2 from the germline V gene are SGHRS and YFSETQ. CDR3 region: CASSLYGSYEQYF. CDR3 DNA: TGCGCCAGCAGCTTGTACGGGAGCTACGAGCAGTACTTC.

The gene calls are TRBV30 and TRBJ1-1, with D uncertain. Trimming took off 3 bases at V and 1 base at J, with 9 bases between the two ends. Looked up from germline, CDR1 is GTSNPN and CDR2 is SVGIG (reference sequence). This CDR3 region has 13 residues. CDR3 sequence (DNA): TGTGCCTGGAGGCGGGAACAGAACACTGAAGCTTTCTTT. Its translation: CAWRREQNTEAFF. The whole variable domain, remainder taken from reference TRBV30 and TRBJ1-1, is SQTIHQWPATLVQPVGSPLSLECTVEGTSNPNLYWYRQAAGRGLQLLFYSVGIGQISSEVPQNLSASRPQDRQFILSSKKLLLSDSGFYLCAWRREQNTEAFFGQGTRLTVV.

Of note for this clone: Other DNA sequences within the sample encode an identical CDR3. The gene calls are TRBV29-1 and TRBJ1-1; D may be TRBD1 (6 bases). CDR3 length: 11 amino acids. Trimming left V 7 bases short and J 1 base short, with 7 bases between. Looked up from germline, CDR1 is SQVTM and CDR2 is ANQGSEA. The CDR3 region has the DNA TGCAGCGGGACAGAGAACACTGAAGCTTTCTTT. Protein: CSGTENTEAFF.

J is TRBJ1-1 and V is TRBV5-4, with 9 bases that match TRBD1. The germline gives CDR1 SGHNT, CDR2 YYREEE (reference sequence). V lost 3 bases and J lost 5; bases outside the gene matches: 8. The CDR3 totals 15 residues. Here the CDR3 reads CASSSKGQGGTEAFF. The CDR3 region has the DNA TGTGCCAGCAGCTCCAAGGGACAGGGCGGTACTGAAGCTTTCTTT. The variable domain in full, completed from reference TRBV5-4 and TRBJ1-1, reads ETGVTQSPTHLIKTRGQQVTLRCSSQSGHNTVSWYQQALGQGPQFIFQYYREEENGRGNFPPRFSGLQFPNYSSELNVNALELDDSALYLCASSSKGQGGTEAFFGQGTRLTVV.

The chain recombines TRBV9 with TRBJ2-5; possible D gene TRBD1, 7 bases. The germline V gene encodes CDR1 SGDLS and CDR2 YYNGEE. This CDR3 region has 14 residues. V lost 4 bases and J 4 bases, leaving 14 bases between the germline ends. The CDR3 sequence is CASSPNRGGETQYF. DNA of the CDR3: TGTGCCAGCAGCCCGAACAGGGGAGGAGAGACCCAGTACTTC.

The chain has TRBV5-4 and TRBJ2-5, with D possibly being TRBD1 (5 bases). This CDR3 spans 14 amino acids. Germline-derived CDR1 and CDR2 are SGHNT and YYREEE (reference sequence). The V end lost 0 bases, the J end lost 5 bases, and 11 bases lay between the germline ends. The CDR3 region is CASSLDVGRETQYF. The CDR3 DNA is TGTGCCAGCAGCTTGGACGTGGGGCGGGAGACCCAGTACTTC.

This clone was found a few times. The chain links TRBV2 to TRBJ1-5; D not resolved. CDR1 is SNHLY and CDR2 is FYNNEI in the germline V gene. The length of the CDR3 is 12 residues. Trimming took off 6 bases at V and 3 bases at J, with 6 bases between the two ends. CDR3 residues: CASRGLNQPQHF. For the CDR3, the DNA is TGTGCCAGCAGGGGCCTCAATCAGCCCCAGCATTTT.

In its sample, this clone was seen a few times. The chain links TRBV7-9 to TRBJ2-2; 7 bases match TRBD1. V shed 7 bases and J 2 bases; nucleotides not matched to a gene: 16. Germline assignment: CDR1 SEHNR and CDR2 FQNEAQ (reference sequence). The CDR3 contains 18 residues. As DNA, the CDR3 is TGTGCCAGCACGCCCCAAGGAACTGGGACAGTTAACACCGGGGAGCTGTTTTTT. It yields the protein CASTPQGTGTVNTGELFF.

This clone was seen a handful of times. CDR3 region: CATSRYTSYEQYF. DNA of the CDR3: TGTGCCACCAGCAGGTACACGTCCTACGAGCAGTACTTC. The chain carries TRBV15 and TRBJ2-7; D is uncertain. CDR1 and CDR2 (germline): LNHNV, YYDKDF (reference sequence). The CDR3 runs 13 residues. V gave up 3 bases and J gave up 1 base, with 7 bases separating them. Complete variable domain (other parts from reference TRBV15 and TRBJ2-7): DAMVIQNPRYQVTQFGKPVTLSCSQTLNHNVMYWYQQKSSQAPKLLFHYYDKDFNNEADTPDNFQSRRPNTSFCFLDIRSPGLGDTAMYLCATSRYTSYEQYFGPGTRLTVT.

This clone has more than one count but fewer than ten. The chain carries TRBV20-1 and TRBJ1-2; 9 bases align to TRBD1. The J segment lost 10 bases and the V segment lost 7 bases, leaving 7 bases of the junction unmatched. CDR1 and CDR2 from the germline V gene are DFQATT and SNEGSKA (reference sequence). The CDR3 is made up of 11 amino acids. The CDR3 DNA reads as TGCAGTGTCCCGGGACAGGGCTCCTACACCTTC. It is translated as CSVPGQGSYTF.

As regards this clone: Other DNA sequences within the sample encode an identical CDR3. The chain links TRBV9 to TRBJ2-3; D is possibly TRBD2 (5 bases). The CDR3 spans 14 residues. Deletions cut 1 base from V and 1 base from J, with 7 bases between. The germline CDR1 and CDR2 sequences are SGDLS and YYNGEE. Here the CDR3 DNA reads TGTGCCAGCAGCGTAAGAGCGGGCACAGATACGCAGTATTTT. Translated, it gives CASSVRAGTDTQYF.